These T cell receptor beta chains were read from a single sample in a study of blood T cell repertoires in COVID-19. The data were produced by immunoSEQ multiplex PCR, yet TCRdb's version contains in-frame clones alone and is incomplete. The table shows 55,000 to 75,000 clones, with about four fifths occurring only once. The sequencing sample was made of peripheral blood. The receptors shown here come from a man in his sixties or seventies with acute or convalescent COVID-19. CDR3s include the opening cysteine and the closing phenylalanine or tryptophan. The D gene is left open where the match is weak. Not every row has a clone size; where given, it reads once, few, many or a size class.

J	size	V	D	DNA	CDR3
TRBJ1-2	.	TRBV6-6	.	TGTGCCAGCAGTTACTCTGCAGGGAGGGGATATGGCTACACCTTC	CASSYSAGRGYGYTF
TRBJ2-7	few	TRBV27	.	TGTGCCAGCAGTTTAAAGATCACTCGGGGGCAGTACTTC	CASSLKITRGQYF
TRBJ2-2	.	TRBV9	TRBD2	TGTGCCAGCAGCGTAGGGAGCGGGAGGGCGACCGGGGAGCTGTTTTTT	CASSVGSGRATGELFF
TRBJ2-1	once	TRBV19	TRBD2	TGTGCCAGTATTCGAAATCCTACTAGCGGGAGGGCACCCTACAATGAGCAGTTCTTC	CASIRNPTSGRAPYNEQFF
TRBJ2-1	few	TRBV20-1	.	TGCAGTGCCAAGAGGAATGAGCAGTTCTTC	CSAKRNEQFF
TRBJ1-1	.	TRBV6-5	.	TGTGCCAGCAGAACAGTGAACACTGAAGCTTTCTTT	CASRTVNTEAFF
TRBJ1-5	.	TRBV5-1	.	TGCGCCAGCAGCTTAGGAGGGAATGATCAGCCCCAGCATTTT	CASSLGGNDQPQHF
TRBJ1-1	few	TRBV19	TRBD1	TGTGCCAGTAGGATCCCTACAGGGGTCACTGAAGCTTTCTTT	CASRIPTGVTEAFF
TRBJ2-5	once	TRBV18	TRBD1	TGTGCCAGCTCACCCGGGACAGGGTTCTTCGCGTCTCAAGAGACCCAGTACTTC	CASSPGTGFFASQETQYF
TRBJ1-6	few	TRBV18	TRBD1	TGTGCCAGCTCACAAGGACAGGGTAATTCACCCCTCCACTTT	CASSQGQGNSPLHF
TRBJ1-2	.	TRBV10-3	TRBD1	TGTGCCATCAGTGCCCAAGACAGGGAAGAAAGCTATGGCTACACCTTC	CAISAQDREESYGYTF
TRBJ2-2	.	TRBV5-5	.	TGTGCCAGCAGCTTGGTCCCAGGGTCCGGGGAGCTGTTTTTT	CASSLVPGSGELFF
TRBJ2-1	.	TRBV7-3	TRBD2	TGTGCCAGCAGCTTAGCGGGAGGTAACTCCTACAATGAGCAGTTCTTC	CASSLAGGNSYNEQFF
TRBJ1-2	.	TRBV7-8	TRBD1	TGTGCCAGCAGCTTAGCTCCAGGGGGTCGAGGCTACACCTTC	CASSLAPGGRGYTF
TRBJ2-3	.	TRBV24-1	TRBD1	TGTGCCACCAGTGATCCGACAGGGTACACAGATACGCAGTATTTT	CATSDPTGYTDTQYF
TRBJ2-5	.	TRBV7-3	TRBD1	TGTGCCAGCAGCCTAGGGACAGGGCTTACCGGTGAGACCCAGTACTTC	CASSLGTGLTGETQYF
TRBJ2-2	.	TRBV7-2	.	TGTGCCAGCAGCTTATTTCAGGGTGCTGGCACCGGGGAGCTGTTTTTT	CASSLFQGAGTGELFF
TRBJ2-1	.	TRBV11-3	TRBD2	TGTGCCAGCAGCCCAAATAGCGGGTCCTACAATGAGCAGTTCTTC	CASSPNSGSYNEQFF
TRBJ1-5	.	TRBV4-1	.	TGCGCCAGCAGCCAAGAATGGGACAACCGCAATCAGCCCCAGCATTTT	CASSQEWDNRNQPQHF
TRBJ1-6	.	TRBV25-1	TRBD1	TGTGCCAGCGGGACAGGGAATAATTCACCCCTCCACTTT	CASGTGNNSPLHF
TRBJ2-3	.	TRBV2	.	TGTGCCAGCAGTTTAGAGGAGGCAGATACGCAGTATTTT	CASSLEEADTQYF
TRBJ2-3	.	TRBV7-2	.	TGTGCCAGCAGCTACCGCCCAGCGCCCACAGATACGCAGTATTTT	CASSYRPAPTDTQYF